This T cell receptor beta chain came from a study of cytomegalovirus exposure and HLA in healthy donors. The CDR3 has 14 amino acids. V lost 5 bases and J 0 bases, leaving 12 bases between the germline ends. From germline, CDR1 is GTSNPN and CDR2 SVGIG (reference sequence). Profiled with immunoSEQ multiplex PCR; TCRdb holds only in-frame clones, not every one. Altogether tens of thousands of clones are present, approximately 90% being singletons, with the ten largest covering roughly 3.8%. Sequencing was performed on PBMCs. The rearrangement joins TRBV30 to TRBJ2-3; weak D call: TRBD1 (5 bases). This TCR derives from a woman aged 18-29 years in good health and CMV-seropositive. The CDR3 DNA follows: TGTGCCTGGGACAGTGCCCCTAGCACAGATACGCAGTATTTT. Translation gives CAWDSAPSTDTQYF.